This T cell receptor (beta chain) was obtained from a study of CD4 T cells in relation to SARS-CoV-2 and coronaviruses. Study context: ViraFEST: roughly 10-day antigen culture of PBMCs, then TCR beta CDR3 sequencing. Crossreactive spike epitopes shared across donors were mapped to their HLA restriction.

Profiling relied on immunoSEQ multiplex PCR, and the TCRdb table lists in-frame clones only, not all of them. The profile covers about 21,000 clones, with just under 75% appearing a single time and about 20% taken by the ten largest. Germline CDR1 SGHNT, CDR2 YYREEE (reference sequence). The CDR3 extends over 17 amino acids. The V gene end was trimmed by 1 base and the J gene end by 5 bases; junction bases not matched to a gene: 9. CD4+ T cells from unexposed donors were obtained before the COVID-19 pandemic (2011-2018). After less than 11 days of culture, CD4+ T cells were isolated. Each well had a few million PBMCs in 5% human AB serum with IL-2. For this clone: What it binds is unknown.

The specimen sequenced was CD4+ T cells from PBMCs, cultured in vitro. This clonotype was obtained from a human donor in good health. This sequence joins TRBV5-4 and TRBJ2-5; 12 bases agree with TRBD2. In DNA form, the CDR3 reads TGTGCCAGCAGCTTGCTAGCGGGGGGGCGGTCGGGTGAGACCCAGTACTTC. Translated: CASSLLAGGRSGETQYF.